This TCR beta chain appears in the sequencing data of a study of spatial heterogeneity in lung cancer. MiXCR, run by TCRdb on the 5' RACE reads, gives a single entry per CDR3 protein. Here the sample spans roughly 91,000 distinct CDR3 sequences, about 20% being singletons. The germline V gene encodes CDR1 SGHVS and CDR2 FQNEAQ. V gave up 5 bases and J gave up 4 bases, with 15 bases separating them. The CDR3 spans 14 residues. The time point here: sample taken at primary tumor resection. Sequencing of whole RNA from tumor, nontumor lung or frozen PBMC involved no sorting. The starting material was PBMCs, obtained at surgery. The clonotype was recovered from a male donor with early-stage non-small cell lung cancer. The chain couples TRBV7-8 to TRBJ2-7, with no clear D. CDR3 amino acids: CASSPDWGSYEQYF. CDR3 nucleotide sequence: TGTGCCAGCAGCCCAGACTGGGGTTCGTACGAGCAGTACTTC.